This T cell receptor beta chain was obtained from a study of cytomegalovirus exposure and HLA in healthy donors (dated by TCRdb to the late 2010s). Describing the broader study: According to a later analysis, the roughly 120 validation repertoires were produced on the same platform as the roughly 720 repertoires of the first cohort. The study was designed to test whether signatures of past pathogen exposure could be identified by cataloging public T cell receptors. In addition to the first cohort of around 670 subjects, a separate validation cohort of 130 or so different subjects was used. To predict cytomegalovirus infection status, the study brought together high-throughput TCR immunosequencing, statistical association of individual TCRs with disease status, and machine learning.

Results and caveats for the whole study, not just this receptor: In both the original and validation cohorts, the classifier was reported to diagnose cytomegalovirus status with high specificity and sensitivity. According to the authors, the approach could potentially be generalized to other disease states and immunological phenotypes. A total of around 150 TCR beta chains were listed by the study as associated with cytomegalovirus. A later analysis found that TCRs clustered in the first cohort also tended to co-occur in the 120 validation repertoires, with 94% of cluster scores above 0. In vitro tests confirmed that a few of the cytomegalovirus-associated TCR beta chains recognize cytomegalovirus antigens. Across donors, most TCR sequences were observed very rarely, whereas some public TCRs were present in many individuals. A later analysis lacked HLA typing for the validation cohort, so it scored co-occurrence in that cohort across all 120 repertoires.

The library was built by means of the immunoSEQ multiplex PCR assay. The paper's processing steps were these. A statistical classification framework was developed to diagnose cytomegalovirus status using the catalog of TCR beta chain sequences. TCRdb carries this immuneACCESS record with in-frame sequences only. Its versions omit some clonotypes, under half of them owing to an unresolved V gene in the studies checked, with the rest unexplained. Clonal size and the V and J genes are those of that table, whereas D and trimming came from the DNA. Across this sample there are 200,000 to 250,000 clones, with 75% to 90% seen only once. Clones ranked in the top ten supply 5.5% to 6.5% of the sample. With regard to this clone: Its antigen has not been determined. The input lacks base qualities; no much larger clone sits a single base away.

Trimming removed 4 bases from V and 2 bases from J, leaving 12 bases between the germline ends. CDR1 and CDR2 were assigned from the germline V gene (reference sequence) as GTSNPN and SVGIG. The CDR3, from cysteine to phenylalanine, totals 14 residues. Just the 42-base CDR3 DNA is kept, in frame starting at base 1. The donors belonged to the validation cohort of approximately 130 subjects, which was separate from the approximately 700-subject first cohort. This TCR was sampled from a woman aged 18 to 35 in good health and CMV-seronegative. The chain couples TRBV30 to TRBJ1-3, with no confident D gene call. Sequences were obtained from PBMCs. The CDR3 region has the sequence CAWTLDGTGNTIYF. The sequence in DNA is TGTGCCTGGACCTTAGATGGAACTGGAAACACCATATATTTT.